This T cell receptor beta chain was identified during a study of graft-versus-host responses after intestinal transplantation. At the level of the study: Transplant recipients had multivisceral, liver-intestinal, or isolated intestinal grafts. All of the recipients had induction that used anti-thymocyte globulin, then tacrolimus and steroids for around 3 years. General study results and limits: The authors found GvH clones in recipient marrow, some appearing first in ileum or blood. Subjects displaying graft-donor T cell macrochimerism possessed elevated graft-versus-host to host-versus-graft clonal ratios inside allografts.

The CDR3 has 17 amino acids. V dropped 0 bases and J dropped 3; count of bases not matched to a gene: 9. Germline CDR1 reads SGDLS; CDR2 reads YYNGEE. Sequencing used immunoSEQ multiplex PCR; TCRdb keeps in-frame clones, though not all of them. The top ten clones hold roughly 17% of a sample with about 37,000 clones, around 90% of them seen once. With respect to this clone: Its cognate antigen is unknown.

Processing was applied to graft tissue in order to liberate intraepithelial and lamina propria lymphocytes. The chain uses TRBV9 and TRBJ2-3; 8 positions agree with TRBD2. The clonotype was recovered from a human patient who received an intestinal transplant, so some T cells may come from the graft donor. The material was ileum tissue, obtained about 200 days after intestinal transplant. The DNA for the CDR3 is TGTGCCAGCAGCGTAGCTCGGATAGCGGGGATGACAGATACGCAGTATTTT. It encodes CASSVARIAGMTDTQYF.